One sample yielded the 19 T cell receptor beta chains listed below, sequenced in a study of shared clonotypes between healthy human individuals. Measured with immunoSEQ multiplex PCR; TCRdb has only the in-frame clones, and not every one. The sample lists fewer than 850,000 clones, roughly 91% occurring once. The sequenced material came from memory CD8+ T cells from PBMCs. Noted subset: CD45RO+ cells pooled with CCR7-negative TemRA cells. These receptors originate from a man between 18 and 35 years old in good health. Some clones in this sample may be carry-over from other donors' samples.

Ten or more counts support this clone. The chain combines TRBV2 with TRBJ2-2; no firm D call. With 0 bases removed from V and 7 bases from J, the gap between germline ends came to 6 bases. Germline V gene data show CDR1 as SNHLY and CDR2 as FYNNEI. There are 13 residues in the CDR3. The CDR3 sequence is CASSEASGGELFF. The CDR3, as DNA: TGTGCCAGCAGTGAAGCTTCGGGCGGGGAGCTGTTTTTT.

The rearrangement uses TRBV11-3 and TRBJ2-7; D possibly corresponds to TRBD2 (5 bases). V was clipped by 5 bases and J by 0 bases, with 11 bases between them. Germline values: CDR1 SGHNT, CDR2 YENEEA. The length of the CDR3 is 14 residues. For the CDR3, the DNA is TGTGCCAGCAGCCCATGGGGAGACTCCTACGAGCAGTACTTC. Translated: CASSPWGDSYEQYF.

The chain combines TRBV27 with TRBJ1-4, with D hard to call. Germline V CDR1 and CDR2: MNHEY, SMNVEV (reference sequence). V shed 5 bases and J shed 11 bases, with 12 bases lying between them. The CDR3 consists of 12 residues. The CDR3 sequence: CASSTLDKKLFF. Written as DNA, the CDR3 is TGTGCCAGCAGTACACTCGATAAGAAACTGTTTTTT.

The chain couples TRBV6-4 to TRBJ1-5; D remains ambiguous. This CDR3 spans 15 amino acids. The germline V and J ends were trimmed by 2 bases and 1 base, with 9 bases remaining between them. CDR1 is MRHNA and CDR2 is SNTAGT in the germline V gene. The DNA for the CDR3 is TGTGCCAGCAGTGACAGGGTAGGGAGCAATCAGCCCCAGCATTTT. Translating gives CASSDRVGSNQPQHF.

This clone has more than one count but fewer than ten. The chain employs TRBV4-2 and TRBJ2-1, with D possibly TRBD2 on 6 matching bases. Germline V gene sequence: CDR1 LGHNA, CDR2 YNFKEQ. Deletions cut 0 bases from V and 1 base from J, with 16 bases between. The CDR3 length is 18 residues. CDR3 residues: CASSQEGGAAASYNEQFF. The CDR3 DNA reads as TGTGCCAGCAGCCAAGAAGGCGGGGCAGCGGCGTCCTACAATGAGCAGTTCTTC.

The chain is built from TRBV5-1 and TRBJ1-3; D gene ambiguous. The CDR3 is 15 amino acids. CDR1 and CDR2 (germline): SGHRS, YFSETQ. The germline V and J ends were trimmed by 2 bases and 0 bases, with 9 bases remaining between them. The DNA of the CDR3 is TGCGCCAGCAGCTTTGACACCGACTCTGGAAACACCATATATTTT. Translated, it gives CASSFDTDSGNTIYF.

The genes are TRBV11-2 and TRBJ2-5; no definite D call. The CDR3 has 14 amino acids. V dropped 1 base and J dropped 1 base, with 7 bases sitting between them. Germline V gives CDR1 SGHAT, CDR2 FQNNGV. The CDR3 region is CASSLVGSQETQYF. CDR3 nucleotides: TGTGCCAGCAGCTTAGTAGGTAGCCAAGAGACCCAGTACTTC.

This chain uses TRBV4-3 with TRBJ2-1; TRBD1 is a possible D gene (5 bases). The CDR3 is 13 amino acids. The germline gives CDR1 LGHNA, CDR2 YSLEER. The V end lost 0 bases, the J end lost 10 bases, and 10 bases lay between the germline ends. Here the CDR3 reads CASSQEGGQEQFF. The CDR3 nucleotides are TGCGCCAGCAGCCAAGAAGGCGGACAAGAGCAGTTCTTC.

The chain combines TRBV6-5 with TRBJ2-2; tentative D call: TRBD2 (5 bases). The CDR3 consists of 14 residues. V shed 8 bases and J shed 6 bases, with 16 bases lying between them. Germline V gives CDR1 MNHEY, CDR2 SVGAGI. CDR3 bases: TGTGCCAGCCGGCTAGCCCGTAGGGCCGGGGAGCTGTTTTTT. Protein: CASRLARRAGELFF.

V and J are TRBV30 and TRBJ2-5, with a tentative D call TRBD2 (6 bases). Trimming removed 3 bases at V and 2 bases at J, with 13 bases between. This CDR3 comprises 14 residues. Germline V CDR1 and CDR2: GTSNPN, SVGIG (reference sequence). The CDR3 DNA reads TGTGCCTGGAGGGTACTAGCTCTTCAAGAGACCCAGTACTTC. Translating gives CAWRVLALQETQYF.

The rearrangement links TRBV9 to TRBJ2-1, with 7 nucleotides matching TRBD1. Trimming cost V 3 bases and J 3 bases; bases outside gene matches: 3. The CDR3 is made up of 14 amino acids. CDR1 SGDLS and CDR2 YYNGEE come from the germline V gene. In DNA, the CDR3 is TGTGCCAGCAGCGCACCAGGGGGCTACAATGAGCAGTTCTTC. Its translation is CASSAPGGYNEQFF.

The chain recombines TRBV10-2 with TRBJ1-2; a possible D gene is TRBD1 (5 bases). Germline-derived CDR1 and CDR2 are WSHSY and SAAADI. Deletions cut 0 bases from V and 6 bases from J, with 14 bases between. CDR3 length equals 15 residues. The CDR3 loop reads CASSESVSWGDGYTF. The DNA for the CDR3 is TGCGCCAGCAGTGAGTCGGTCTCCTGGGGGGATGGCTACACCTTC.

V is TRBV29-1 and J is TRBJ2-5; 8 nucleotides agree with TRBD1. The CDR3 contains 13 residues. V lost 5 bases and J lost 4; bases outside the gene matches: 6. Looked up from germline, CDR1 is SQVTM and CDR2 is ANQGSEA. CDR3 region: CSVLEDRGETQYF. The CDR3 DNA is TGCAGCGTTCTTGAAGACAGGGGAGAGACCCAGTACTTC.

This clone was counted a single time. The chain uses TRBV7-7 and TRBJ2-2; 8 bases are shared with TRBD2. With 4 bases clipped from V and 4 bases from J, the junction kept 2 bases outside the gene matches. The CDR3 sequence is 14 residues long. Germline CDR1 is SSHAT and CDR2 is FNYEAQ (reference sequence). The CDR3 nucleotides are TGTGCCAGCAGCTCGGGGGGGATCACCGGGGAGCTGTTTTTT. Amino acid sequence: CASSSGGITGELFF.

The rearrangement links TRBV7-2 to TRBJ1-2, with 8 bases lining up with TRBD1. The germline V gene has CDR1 SGHTA and CDR2 FQGNSA. This CDR3 has 14 amino acids. The trim removed 2 bases at V and 6 bases at J, leaving 5 bases unmatched. This chain's CDR3 is CASSLMGQADGYTF. CDR3 in DNA: TGTGCCAGCAGCTTAATGGGACAGGCCGATGGCTACACCTTC. Supplemented by reference TRBV7-2 and TRBJ1-2, the full variable domain reads GAGVSQSPSNKVTEKGKDVELRCDPISGHTALYWYRQSLGQGLEFLIYFQGNSAPDKSGLPSDRFSAERTGGSVSTLTIQRTQQEDSAVYLCASSLMGQADGYTFGSGTRLTVV.

This chain uses TRBV9 with TRBJ2-5; D is ambiguous. This CDR3 contains 16 residues. Trimming took 3 bases from V and 1 from J, leaving 16 bases between them. Looked up from germline, CDR1 is SGDLS and CDR2 is YYNGEE. The CDR3 region is CASSANPARTQETQYF. The CDR3 DNA reads TGTGCCAGCAGCGCCAACCCAGCGAGGACCCAAGAGACCCAGTACTTC.

The gene calls are TRBV2 and TRBJ2-3; D is undetermined. The CDR3 runs 14 residues. Germline V CDR1 and CDR2: SNHLY, FYNNEI. Trimming removed 1 base at V and 5 bases at J, with 10 bases between. CDR3 coding DNA: TGTGCCAGCAGTGAAGGCCAAGGTGTAGATACGCAGTATTTT. This sequence encodes CASSEGQGVDTQYF.

The J gene is TRBJ1-5, the V gene TRBV27; 11 bases align to TRBD1. CDR3 length equals 18 residues. CDR1 and CDR2 (germline): MNHEY, SMNVEV (reference sequence). J lost 4 bases, V lost 1 base, and 9 bases had no gene match. The CDR3 sequence is CASSLWGQGGDGNQPQHF. The CDR3 DNA reads as TGTGCCAGCAGTTTATGGGGACAGGGGGGCGATGGGAATCAGCCCCAGCATTTT.

J is TRBJ2-7 and V is TRBV7-9; 12 bases fit TRBD2. Germline-derived CDR1 and CDR2 are SEHNR and FQNEAQ (reference sequence). The length of the CDR3 is 15 residues. V lost 5 bases to trimming and J lost 2 bases; unmatched junction nucleotides: 4. CDR3 sequence (DNA): TGTGCCAGCAGCCCCCGGACTAGCGGGGCCTACGAGCAGTACTTC. Translation: CASSPRTSGAYEQYF.